What follows describes a single TCR beta chain. Its specificity is not known. The sample belongs to a study of T-cell memory formation after mild COVID-19. TCRdb reanalysed the 5' RACE reads using MiXCR and keeps one entry per CDR3 protein. Of around 140,000 distinct CDR3 sequences listed, about 23% are singletons. Points from the study as a whole: The SARS-CoV-2 specificity of second-wave clones reaching peak at day 37 remained unverified.

V was pared by 6 bases and J by 5 bases, with 7 bases of the junction left unmatched. Germline V gene data show CDR1 as KGHSH and CDR2 as LQKENI. This CDR3 region has 14 residues. The J gene is TRBJ2-7, the V gene TRBV18, with 10 bases fitting TRBD1. The specimen sequenced was PBMCs or a T cell subset sorted from them (not recorded which). The TCR sequence derives from an adult woman who had mild COVID-19 (a few samples of this study predate the infection). Cell type and time point are not known. CDR3 loop: CASSHTGTGDEQYF. Here the CDR3 DNA reads TGTGCCAGCTCCCATACCGGGACAGGGGACGAGCAGTACTTC.